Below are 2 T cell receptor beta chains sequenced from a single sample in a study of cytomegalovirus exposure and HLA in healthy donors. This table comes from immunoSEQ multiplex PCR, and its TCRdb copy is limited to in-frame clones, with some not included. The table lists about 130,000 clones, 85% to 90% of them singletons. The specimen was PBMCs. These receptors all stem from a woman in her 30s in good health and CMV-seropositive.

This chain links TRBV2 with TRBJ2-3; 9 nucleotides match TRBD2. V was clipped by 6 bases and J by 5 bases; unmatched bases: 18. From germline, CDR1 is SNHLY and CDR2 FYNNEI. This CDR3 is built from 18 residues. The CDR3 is CASSHEWVAGGPGDTQYF. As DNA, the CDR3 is TGTGCCAGCAGCCACGAGTGGGTGGCGGGAGGGCCGGGAGATACGCAGTATTTT.

CDR3 sequence reads: CASRFTGQHQPQHF. CDR3 DNA sequence: TGTGCCAGCAGATTTACGGGACAGCATCAGCCCCAGCATTTT. This chain joins TRBV2 and TRBJ1-5; 7 bases are shared with TRBD1. Germline assignment: CDR1 SNHLY and CDR2 FYNNEI. This CDR3 spans 14 amino acids. Trimming cost V 6 bases and J 5 bases; bases outside gene matches: 7.